These 6 T cell receptor beta chains were all obtained from the same sample, sequenced in a study of OX40 agonist ivuxolimab in advanced cancers. Here immunoSEQ multiplex PCR was the method, and the copy in TCRdb shows in-frame clones only, minus some. There are some 53,000 clones in the sample; 90% to 95% occur only once, and around 10% lies in the top ten. Sequenced here: CD4+ or CD8+ T cells sorted from blood, sampled in a trial of the OX40 agonist ivuxolimab. Receptors originate from an adult with an advanced solid tumor such as melanoma, head and neck, liver or kidney cancer.

Here the CDR3 reads CASSILGFGYGYTF. CDR3 DNA sequence: TGTGCCAGTAGTATATTGGGTTTCGGCTATGGCTACACCTTC. The V gene is TRBV19, the J gene TRBJ1-2; D uncertain. The V end was cut by 2 bases, the J end by 4 bases, with 11 bases between. The CDR3 consists of 14 residues. Germline CDR1 is LNHDA and CDR2 is SQIVND (reference sequence).

CDR3 protein: CASSLYQGVTGELFF. In DNA, the CDR3 is TGTGCCAGCAGTTTATACCAGGGGGTCACCGGGGAGCTGTTTTTT. The chain recombines TRBV27 with TRBJ2-2, with TRBD1 matching over 7 bases. CDR1 MNHEY and CDR2 SMNVEV come from the germline V gene (reference sequence). The J segment lost 4 bases and the V segment lost 1 base, leaving 3 bases of the junction unmatched. The CDR3 spans 15 residues.

The chain recombines TRBV9 with TRBJ1-4, with D maybe TRBD1 (5 bases). In germline, CDR1 is SGDLS, CDR2 YYNGEE. V lost 3 bases and J 7 bases, leaving 16 bases between the germline ends. CDR3 size: 15 residues. This chain's CDR3 is CASSGRGAGSEKLFF. The CDR3 DNA follows: TGTGCCAGCAGCGGGAGAGGGGCAGGGAGTGAAAAACTGTTTTTT.

This chain connects TRBV19 to TRBJ2-5; D possibly corresponds to TRBD2 (6 bases). From germline, CDR1 is LNHDA and CDR2 SQIVND (reference sequence). The V end lost 6 bases, the J end lost 2 bases, and 10 bases lay between the germline ends. This CDR3 contains 13 residues. CDR3 protein: CASRGGSQETQYF. The CDR3 DNA reads TGTGCCAGTAGGGGGGGTAGTCAAGAGACCCAGTACTTC.

This chain links TRBV27 with TRBJ2-1; D is uncertain. From germline, CDR1 is MNHEY and CDR2 SMNVEV (reference sequence). The V and J ends lost 5 bases and 4 bases respectively, with 3 bases between them. This CDR3 spans 11 amino acids. CDR3 bases: TGTGCCAGCAGTGCGTACAATGAGCAGTTCTTC. Translation gives CASSAYNEQFF.

V and J are TRBV6-5 and TRBJ1-2, with no clear D. CDR1 and CDR2 from the germline V gene are MNHEY and SVGAGI. This CDR3 has 12 residues. Trimming removed 2 bases at V and 8 bases at J, with 9 bases between. CDR3 amino acids: CASSYLGWGYTF. For the CDR3, the DNA is TGTGCCAGCAGTTACCTAGGATGGGGCTACACCTTC.